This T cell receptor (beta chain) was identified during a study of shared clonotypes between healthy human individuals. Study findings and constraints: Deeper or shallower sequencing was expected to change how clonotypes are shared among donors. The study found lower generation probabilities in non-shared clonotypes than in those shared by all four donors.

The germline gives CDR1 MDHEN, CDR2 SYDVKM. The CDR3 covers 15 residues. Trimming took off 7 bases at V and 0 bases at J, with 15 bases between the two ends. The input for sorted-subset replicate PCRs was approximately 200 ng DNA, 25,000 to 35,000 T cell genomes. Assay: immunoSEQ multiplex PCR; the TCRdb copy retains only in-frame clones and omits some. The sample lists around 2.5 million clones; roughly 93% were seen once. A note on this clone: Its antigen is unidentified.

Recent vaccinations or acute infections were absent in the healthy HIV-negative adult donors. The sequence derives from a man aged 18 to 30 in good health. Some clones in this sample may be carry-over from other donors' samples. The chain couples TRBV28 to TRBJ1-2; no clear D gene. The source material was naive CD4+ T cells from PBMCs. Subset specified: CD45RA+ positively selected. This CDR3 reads CASNQNPSANYGYTF. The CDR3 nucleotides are TGTGCCAGCAATCAGAATCCCTCAGCTAACTATGGCTACACCTTC.